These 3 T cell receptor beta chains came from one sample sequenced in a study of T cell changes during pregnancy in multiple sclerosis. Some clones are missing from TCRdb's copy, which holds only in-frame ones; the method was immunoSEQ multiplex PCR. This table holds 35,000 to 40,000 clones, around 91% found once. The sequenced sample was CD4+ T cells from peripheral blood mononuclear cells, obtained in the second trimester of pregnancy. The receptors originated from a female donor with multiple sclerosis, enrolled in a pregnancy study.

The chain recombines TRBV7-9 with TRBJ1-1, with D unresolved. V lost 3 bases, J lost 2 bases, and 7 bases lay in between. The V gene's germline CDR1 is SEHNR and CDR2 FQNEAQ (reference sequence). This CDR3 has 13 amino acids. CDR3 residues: CASSFKSNTEAFF. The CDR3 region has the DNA TGTGCCAGCAGCTTTAAATCCAACACTGAAGCTTTCTTT.

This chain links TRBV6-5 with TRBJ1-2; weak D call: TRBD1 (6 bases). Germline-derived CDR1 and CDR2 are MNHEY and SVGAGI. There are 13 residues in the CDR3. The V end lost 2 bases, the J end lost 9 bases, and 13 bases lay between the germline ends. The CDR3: CASSYGQGLSYTF. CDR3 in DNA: TGTGCCAGCAGTTACGGGCAGGGGTTAAGCTACACCTTC.

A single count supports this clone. The CDR3 nucleotides are TGTGCCAGCAGCAGCGGTCTCTATGAGCAGTTCTTC. Translation gives CASSSGLYEQFF. The V gene is TRBV5-6, the J gene TRBJ2-1, with a tentative D call TRBD2 (5 bases). V was trimmed by 4 bases and J by 8 bases, leaving 10 bases between them. CDR1 is SGHDT and CDR2 is YYEEEE in the germline V gene. This CDR3 is built from 12 residues.